A selection of T cell receptor beta chains follows, all from one sample in a study of blood T cell repertoires in COVID-19. Sequencing was performed with immunoSEQ multiplex PCR; in TCRdb, only in-frame clones are kept and a portion is missing. The table has approximately 25,000 clones, roughly three quarters seen once. The sequenced material came from peripheral blood. These receptors were obtained from an elderly man with active or convalescent COVID-19. Each CDR3 is given with its conserved first and last residue. D genes are given only for firm matches. Some rows have no size entry. The others give once, few or many, or a class for an expanded clone.

J gene: TRBJ2-4
clone size: NA
D gene: NA
V gene: TRBV28
CDR3 DNA: TGTGCCAGCAGTTGGCGGTACGCAGCCAAAAACATTCAGTACTTC
CDR3 protein: CASSWRYAAKNIQYF

J gene: TRBJ1-5
clone size: NA
D gene: TRBD1
V gene: TRBV28
CDR3 DNA: TGTGCCAGCACCTCCGGGACAGGGTATCAGCCCCAGCATTTT
CDR3 protein: CASTSGTGYQPQHF

J gene: TRBJ1-1
clone size: NA
D gene: TRBD1
V gene: TRBV5-1
CDR3 DNA: TGCGCCAGCAGCCACGACAGGGGAAACACTGAAGCTTTCTTT
CDR3 protein: CASSHDRGNTEAFF

J gene: TRBJ1-2
clone size: NA
D gene: NA
V gene: TRBV6-5
CDR3 DNA: TGTGCCAGCAGTTACGAAGGGGCGGACGGCTACACCTTC
CDR3 protein: CASSYEGADGYTF

J gene: TRBJ2-7
clone size: NA
D gene: NA
V gene: TRBV29-1
CDR3 DNA: TGCAGCGTTGAAGATCCGGACAACTACGAGCAGTACTTC
CDR3 protein: CSVEDPDNYEQYF

J gene: TRBJ1-4
clone size: NA
D gene: TRBD1
V gene: TRBV5-1
CDR3 DNA: TGCGCCAGCAGCTCGGGACAGGGGGCTAGGGAAAAACTGTTTTTT
CDR3 protein: CASSSGQGAREKLFF

J gene: TRBJ2-1
clone size: NA
D gene: TRBD1
V gene: TRBV6-5
CDR3 DNA: TGTGCCAGCAGGGGCTACAGGGGTAACAATGAGCAGTTCTTC
CDR3 protein: CASRGYRGNNEQFF

J gene: TRBJ1-2
clone size: NA
D gene: TRBD1
V gene: TRBV15
CDR3 DNA: TGTGCCACCAGCAGTAGACAGGGTTTAGGCTACACCTTC
CDR3 protein: CATSSRQGLGYTF

J gene: TRBJ1-1
clone size: NA
D gene: NA
V gene: TRBV19
CDR3 DNA: TGTGCCAGTACGAAACCTGAGGGTGCGAACACTGAAGCTTTCTTT
CDR3 protein: CASTKPEGANTEAFF

J gene: TRBJ2-7
clone size: NA
D gene: NA
V gene: TRBV29-1
CDR3 DNA: TGCAGCGCCGCGGGGCAGGGTGGAGGCTACGAGCAGTACTTC
CDR3 protein: CSAAGQGGGYEQYF

J gene: TRBJ2-5
clone size: NA
D gene: NA
V gene: TRBV28
CDR3 DNA: TGTGCCAGCAGCGGGACACCACAAGAGACCCAGTACTTC
CDR3 protein: CASSGTPQETQYF

J gene: TRBJ1-4
clone size: NA
D gene: NA
V gene: TRBV6-1
CDR3 DNA: TGTGCCAGCAGTGAGGACAAGCTTAATGAAAAACTGTTTTTT
CDR3 protein: CASSEDKLNEKLFF

J gene: TRBJ1-4
clone size: NA
D gene: NA
V gene: TRBV4-2
CDR3 DNA: TGTGCCAGCAGCCAAGTGTATCAGGGAGGTACTACTGAAAAACTGTTTTTT
CDR3 protein: CASSQVYQGGTTEKLFF

J gene: TRBJ2-7
clone size: NA
D gene: NA
V gene: TRBV7-2
CDR3 DNA: TGTGCCAGCAGCTTAGTTGCAGGCTACGAGCAGTACTTC
CDR3 protein: CASSLVAGYEQYF

J gene: TRBJ2-7
clone size: NA
D gene: NA
V gene: TRBV6-2/TRBV6-3
CDR3 DNA: TGTGCCAGCAGTTTTGCCGCGGGCTCCGAGCAGTACTTC
CDR3 protein: CASSFAAGSEQYF

J gene: TRBJ1-2
clone size: NA
D gene: TRBD1
V gene: TRBV19
CDR3 DNA: TGTGCCAGTAGTATCGGGACAGGGCTTTCCTATGGCTACACCTTC
CDR3 protein: CASSIGTGLSYGYTF

J gene: TRBJ2-1
clone size: NA
D gene: TRBD1
V gene: TRBV18
CDR3 DNA: TGTGCCAGCTCACGGGACAGAGACAATGAGCAGTTCTTC
CDR3 protein: CASSRDRDNEQFF

J gene: TRBJ2-7
clone size: NA
D gene: NA
V gene: TRBV7-8
CDR3 DNA: TGTGCCAGCAGCTCCGGAGGGCCTGTCTACGAGCAGTACTTC
CDR3 protein: CASSSGGPVYEQYF

J gene: TRBJ2-6
clone size: NA
D gene: NA
V gene: TRBV9
CDR3 DNA: TGTGCCAGCAGCCACGGTGGCTCTGGGGCCAACGTCCTGACTTTC
CDR3 protein: CASSHGGSGANVLTF

J gene: TRBJ2-6
clone size: NA
D gene: NA
V gene: TRBV19
CDR3 DNA: TGTGCCAGTATGGGGCTCGGGGCCAACGTCCTGACTTTC
CDR3 protein: CASMGLGANVLTF

J gene: TRBJ2-7
clone size: NA
D gene: NA
V gene: TRBV27
CDR3 DNA: TGTGCCAGCAGTTTAAGGGGCGTGGAGCCGATCGAGCAGTACTTC
CDR3 protein: CASSLRGVEPIEQYF

J gene: TRBJ1-1
clone size: NA
D gene: NA
V gene: TRBV6-6
CDR3 DNA: TGTGCCAGCAGACAACACCCTGAAGCTTTCTTT
CDR3 protein: CASRQHPEAFF

J gene: TRBJ1-2
clone size: NA
D gene: TRBD1
V gene: TRBV27
CDR3 DNA: TGTGCCAGCAGTCCACGACAGGGGCTCCCCTATGGCTACACCTTC
CDR3 protein: CASSPRQGLPYGYTF

J gene: TRBJ2-1
clone size: NA
D gene: TRBD1
V gene: TRBV28
CDR3 DNA: TGTGCCAGCACCTCAGTTCCGGGACAGGGAGAAGGGCAGTTCTTC
CDR3 protein: CASTSVPGQGEGQFF

J gene: TRBJ1-1
clone size: medium-sized
D gene: NA
V gene: TRBV27
CDR3 DNA: TGTGCCAGCAAAGCATGGGAGGTTGGGACTGAAGCTTTCTTT
CDR3 protein: CASKAWEVGTEAFF

J gene: TRBJ1-5
clone size: NA
D gene: NA
V gene: TRBV28
CDR3 DNA: TGTGCCAGCAGGAACAAACCAGTGGCGGGATTCCAGCCCCAGCATTTT
CDR3 protein: CASRNKPVAGFQPQHF

J gene: TRBJ2-1
clone size: once
D gene: TRBD2
V gene: TRBV28
CDR3 DNA: TGTGCCAGCAGTTTTAGGATCCTAGCGGGAGGACCAGAGCAGTTCTTC
CDR3 protein: CASSFRILAGGPEQFF

J gene: TRBJ2-7
clone size: NA
D gene: NA
V gene: TRBV28
CDR3 DNA: TGTGCCAGCAGTTTGTTGGCATTTACCTACGAGCAGTACTTC
CDR3 protein: CASSLLAFTYEQYF

J gene: TRBJ2-7
clone size: NA
D gene: TRBD2
V gene: TRBV28
CDR3 DNA: TGTGCCAGCAGTTTAGAGTTAGTAGCGGGTTATTTCTACGAGCAGTACTTC
CDR3 protein: CASSLELVAGYFYEQYF